A single sample gave rise to the 2 T cell receptor beta chains below, sequenced in a study of memory CD4+ T cells and cytomegalovirus serostatus. Here immunoSEQ multiplex PCR was the method, and the copy in TCRdb shows in-frame clones only, minus some. The repertoire holds more than 45,000 clones, with 82% as singletons. Single viable CD3+CD4+CD8-CD45RO+ cells were sorted as the memory CD4+ T cells. Sequenced material: memory CD4+ T cells from blood. The receptors stem from an adult in good health and CMV-seronegative.

This clone showed up just once. This sequence joins TRBV5-4 and TRBJ1-2; D is uncertain. With 3 bases removed from V and 8 bases from J, the gap between germline ends came to 20 bases. CDR1 SGHNT and CDR2 YYREEE come from the germline V gene (reference sequence). The CDR3 is 15 amino acids. CDR3 bases: TGTGCCAGCAGCTCCTTATCTGTTCATCAGGTGGGCTACACCTTC. It yields the protein CASSSLSVHQVGYTF.

This clone has a handful of counts. The chain is built from TRBV19 and TRBJ1-2; a possible D gene is TRBD1 (6 bases). The CDR3 has 16 amino acids. With 4 bases removed from V and 7 bases from J, the gap between germline ends came to 22 bases. The germline V gene encodes CDR1 LNHDA and CDR2 SQIVND (reference sequence). CDR3: CASSTSIFTTGAGYTF. CDR3 in DNA: TGTGCCAGTAGTACCTCTATTTTTACGACAGGTGCTGGCTACACCTTC.